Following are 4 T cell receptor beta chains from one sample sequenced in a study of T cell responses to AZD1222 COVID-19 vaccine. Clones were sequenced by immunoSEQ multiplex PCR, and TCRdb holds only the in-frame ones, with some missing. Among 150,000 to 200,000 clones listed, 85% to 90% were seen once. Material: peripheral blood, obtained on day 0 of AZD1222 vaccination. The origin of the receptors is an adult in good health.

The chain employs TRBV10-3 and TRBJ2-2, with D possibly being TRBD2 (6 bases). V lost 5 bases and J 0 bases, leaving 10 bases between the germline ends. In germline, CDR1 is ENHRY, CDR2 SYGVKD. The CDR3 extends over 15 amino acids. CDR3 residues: CAISRGSANTGELFF. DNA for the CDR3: TGTGCCATCAGTCGGGGGAGCGCGAACACCGGGGAGCTGTTTTTT.

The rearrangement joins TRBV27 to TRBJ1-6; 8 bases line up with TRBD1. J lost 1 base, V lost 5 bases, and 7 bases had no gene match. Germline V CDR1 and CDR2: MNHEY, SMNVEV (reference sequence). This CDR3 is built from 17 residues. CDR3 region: CASSLQGARSYNSPLHF. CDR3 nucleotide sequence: TGTGCCAGCAGTCTTCAGGGGGCTAGGTCCTATAATTCACCCCTCCACTTT.

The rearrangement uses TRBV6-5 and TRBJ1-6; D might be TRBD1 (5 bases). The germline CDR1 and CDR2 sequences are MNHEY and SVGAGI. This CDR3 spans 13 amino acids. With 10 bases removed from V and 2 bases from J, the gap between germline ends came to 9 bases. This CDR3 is CAIGGAYNSPLHF. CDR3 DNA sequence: TGTGCCATCGGGGGAGCCTATAATTCACCCCTCCACTTT.

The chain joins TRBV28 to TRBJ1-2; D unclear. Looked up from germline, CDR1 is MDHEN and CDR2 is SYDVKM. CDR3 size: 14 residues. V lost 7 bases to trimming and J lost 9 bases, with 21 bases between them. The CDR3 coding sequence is TGTGCCAGCAACCTTTCCGACATCCGCGGTAGCTACACCTTC. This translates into CASNLSDIRGSYTF.